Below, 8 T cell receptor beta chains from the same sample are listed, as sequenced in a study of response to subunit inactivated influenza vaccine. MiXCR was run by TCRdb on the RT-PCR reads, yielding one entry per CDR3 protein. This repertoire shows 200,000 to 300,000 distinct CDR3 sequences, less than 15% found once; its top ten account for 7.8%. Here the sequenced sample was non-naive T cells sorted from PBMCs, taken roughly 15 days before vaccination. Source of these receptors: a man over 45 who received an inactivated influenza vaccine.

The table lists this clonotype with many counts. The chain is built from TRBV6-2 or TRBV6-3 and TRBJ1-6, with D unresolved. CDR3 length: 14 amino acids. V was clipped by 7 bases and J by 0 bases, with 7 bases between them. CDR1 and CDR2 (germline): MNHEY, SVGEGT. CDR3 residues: CASIQSSYNSPLHF. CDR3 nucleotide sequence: TGTGCCAGCATCCAGAGCTCCTATAATTCACCCCTCCACTTT.

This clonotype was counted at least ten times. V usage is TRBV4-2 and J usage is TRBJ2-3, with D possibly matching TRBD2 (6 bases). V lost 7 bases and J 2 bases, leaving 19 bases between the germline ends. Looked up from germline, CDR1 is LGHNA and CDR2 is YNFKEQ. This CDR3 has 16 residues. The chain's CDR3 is CASTPGTGGFTDTQYF. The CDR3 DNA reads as TGTGCCAGCACCCCCGGGACTGGGGGATTCACAGATACGCAGTATTTT.

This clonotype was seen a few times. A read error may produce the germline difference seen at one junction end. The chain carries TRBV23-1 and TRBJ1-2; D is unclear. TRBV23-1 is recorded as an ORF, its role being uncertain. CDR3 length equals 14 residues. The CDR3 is CASARLWLVFPYPF. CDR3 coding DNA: TGCGCCAGCGCTCGTCTATGGCTGGTGTTTCCCTACCCCTTC.

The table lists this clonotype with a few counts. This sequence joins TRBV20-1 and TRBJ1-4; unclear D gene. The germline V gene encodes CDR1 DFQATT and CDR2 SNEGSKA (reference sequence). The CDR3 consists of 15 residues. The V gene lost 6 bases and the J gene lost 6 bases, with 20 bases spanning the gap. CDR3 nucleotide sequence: TGCAGTGCCACAACCCTGGGATTTAGGGATGAAAAACTGTTTTTT. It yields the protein CSATTLGFRDEKLFF.

The CDR3 loop is CASSTRTSGGAEQYF. CDR3 DNA: TGTGCCAGCAGCACCCGGACTAGCGGGGGGGCCGAGCAGTACTTC. The chain recombines TRBV7-2 with TRBJ2-7, with 15 bases that match TRBD2. Germline V gives CDR1 SGHTA, CDR2 FQGNSA. Trimming cost V 5 bases and J 6 bases; bases outside gene matches: 5. The CDR3 has 15 amino acids.

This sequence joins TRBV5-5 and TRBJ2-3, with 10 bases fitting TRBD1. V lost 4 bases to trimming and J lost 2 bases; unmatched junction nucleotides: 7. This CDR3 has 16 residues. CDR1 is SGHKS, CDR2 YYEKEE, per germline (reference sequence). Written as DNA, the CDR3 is TGTGCCAGCAGCGACCTCCGACAGGGGGCCACAGATACGCAGTATTTT. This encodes CASSDLRQGATDTQYF.

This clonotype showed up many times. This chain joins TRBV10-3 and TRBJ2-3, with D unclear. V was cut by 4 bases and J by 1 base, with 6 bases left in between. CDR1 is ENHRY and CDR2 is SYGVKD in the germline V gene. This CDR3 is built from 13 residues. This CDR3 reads CAISAGGTDTQYF. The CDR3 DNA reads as TGTGCCATCAGTGCTGGGGGCACAGATACGCAGTATTTT.

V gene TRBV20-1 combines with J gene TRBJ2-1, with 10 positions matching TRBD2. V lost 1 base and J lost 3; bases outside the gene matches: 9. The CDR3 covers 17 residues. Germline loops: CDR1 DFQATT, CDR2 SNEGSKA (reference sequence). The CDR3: CSARALAGAPGYNEQFF. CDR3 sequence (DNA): TGCAGTGCTAGAGCCCTAGCGGGGGCCCCGGGCTACAATGAGCAGTTCTTC.